Shown below are 5 T cell receptor beta chains from a single sample sequenced in a study of T cell responses to AZD1222 COVID-19 vaccine. The repertoire was sequenced with immunoSEQ multiplex PCR; TCRdb's copy has only in-frame clones and lacks some. The data hold 150,000 to 200,000 clones, with approximately 89% observed a single time. The material was peripheral blood, obtained on day 0 of AZD1222 vaccination. The source of these receptors is an adult in good health.

This chain uses TRBV20-1 with TRBJ1-2; D is uncertain. The V and J ends lost 5 bases and 8 bases respectively, with 9 bases between them. In germline, CDR1 is DFQATT, CDR2 SNEGSKA (reference sequence). This CDR3 region has 10 residues. CDR3 protein: CSAELGGYTF. In DNA, the CDR3 is TGCAGTGCTGAACTAGGGGGCTACACCTTC.

The chain links TRBV27 to TRBJ2-5; maybe TRBD1 (5 bases). The CDR3 spans 13 residues. Germline assignment: CDR1 MNHEY and CDR2 SMNVEV (reference sequence). V dropped 4 bases and J dropped 5 bases, with 11 bases sitting between them. The CDR3 sequence is CASSSWGTETQYF. Here the CDR3 DNA reads TGTGCCAGCAGTTCCTGGGGCACGGAGACCCAGTACTTC.

The chain carries TRBV28 and TRBJ2-7, with D tentatively TRBD2 (6 bases). CDR1 and CDR2 (germline): MDHEN, SYDVKM. V dropped 8 bases and J dropped 0 bases, with 17 bases sitting between them. The CDR3 totals 15 residues. As DNA, the CDR3 is TGTGCCAGCGGAGGGCCAGGTCAAAGCTCCTACGAGCAGTACTTC. As protein: CASGGPGQSSYEQYF. Filled out from reference TRBV28 and TRBJ2-7, the complete variable domain reads DVKVTQSSRYLVKRTGEKVFLECVQDMDHENMFWYRQDPGLGLRLIYFSYDVKMKEKGDIPEGYSVSREKKERFSLILESASTNQTSMYLCASGGPGQSSYEQYFGPGTRLTVT.

This chain uses TRBV10-3 with TRBJ2-7; D ambiguous. Trimming pared 2 bases from V and 2 bases from J, leaving 7 bases between. The CDR3 is made up of 13 amino acids. The germline gives CDR1 ENHRY, CDR2 SYGVKD. CDR3 DNA: TGTGCCATCAGTGAGCCGGAGCCCTACGAGCAGTACTTC. Residues: CAISEPEPYEQYF.

J is TRBJ2-1 and V is TRBV30, with 14 bases fitting TRBD2. The CDR3 extends over 16 amino acids. Germline V gene lookup returns CDR1 GTSNPN and CDR2 SVGIG (reference sequence). V gave up 2 bases and J gave up 4 bases; unmatched junction bases: 4. The CDR3 sequence: CAWSPGLAGGYNEQFF. CDR3 nucleotides: TGTGCCTGGAGTCCCGGACTAGCGGGAGGTTACAATGAGCAGTTCTTC.